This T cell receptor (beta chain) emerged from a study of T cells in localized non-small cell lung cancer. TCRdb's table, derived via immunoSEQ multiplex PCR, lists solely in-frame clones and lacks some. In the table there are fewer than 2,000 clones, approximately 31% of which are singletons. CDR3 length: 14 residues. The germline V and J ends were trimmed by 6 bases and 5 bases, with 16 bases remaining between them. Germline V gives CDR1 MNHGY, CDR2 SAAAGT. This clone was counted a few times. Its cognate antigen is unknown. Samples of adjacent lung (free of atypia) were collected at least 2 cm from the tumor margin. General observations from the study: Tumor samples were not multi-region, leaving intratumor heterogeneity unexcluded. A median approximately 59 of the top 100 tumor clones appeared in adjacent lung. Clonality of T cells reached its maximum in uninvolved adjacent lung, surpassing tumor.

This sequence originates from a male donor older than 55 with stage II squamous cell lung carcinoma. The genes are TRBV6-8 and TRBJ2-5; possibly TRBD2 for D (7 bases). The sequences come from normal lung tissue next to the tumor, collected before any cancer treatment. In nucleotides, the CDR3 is TGTGCCAGCAGGGGAGGGGGTTCGATCGAGACCCAGTACTTC. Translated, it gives CASRGGGSIETQYF.